The entry below describes one TCR beta chain. The antigen is not known. The sample comes from a study of cytomegalovirus exposure and HLA in healthy donors. The CDR3 spans 17 residues. Germline V lookup: CDR1 SGHRS, CDR2 YFSETQ. V was clipped by 3 bases and J by 0 bases; unmatched bases: 6. Study observations and caveats: There were 150 to 200 TCR beta chains listed as cytomegalovirus-associated. Among TCR beta chains of equal frequency, HLA-associated ones were more clonally expanded in a later analysis.

PCR involved 60 Vbeta and 13 Jbeta primers. Using immunoSEQ multiplex PCR, the repertoire was profiled, and TCRdb retains in-frame clones only, with some absent. The sample carries about 82,000 clones, around 73% recorded once. Material: PBMCs. This clonotype was obtained from a man in his fifties in good health and CMV-seronegative. The chain recombines TRBV5-1 with TRBJ2-3, with 11 bases identical to TRBD2. The CDR3 nucleotides are TGCGCCAGCAGCTCCGGGACTAGCGGTTTTAGCACAGATACGCAGTATTTT. It translates to CASSSGTSGFSTDTQYF.